The sequence of this TCR beta chain was determined in a study of long-term antiretroviral therapy in people with HIV. The study's findings and limits: Blood sampling spanned 2004 to 2017, possibly under older ART regimens.

The V gene lost 0 bases and the J gene lost 6 bases, with 10 bases spanning the gap. Germline V gene data show CDR1 as KGHSH and CDR2 as LQKENI. The CDR3 sequence is 14 residues long. The run of the v3.0 immunoSEQ assay was at survey level. TCRdb keeps only in-frame clones here, not all; method: immunoSEQ multiplex PCR. The sample has around 16,000 clones, 70% to 90% seen once. A note on this clone: The target antigen is unknown.

This chain uses TRBV18 with TRBJ2-3, with no clear D. The sample here was unsorted PBMCs, taken 0.7 years before starting antiretroviral therapy. This clonotype originated in a man aged 45-65 years with HIV. The CDR3 loop reads CASSPPILGDTQYF. In nucleotides, the CDR3 is TGTGCCAGCTCACCACCGATCCTGGGGGATACGCAGTATTTT.